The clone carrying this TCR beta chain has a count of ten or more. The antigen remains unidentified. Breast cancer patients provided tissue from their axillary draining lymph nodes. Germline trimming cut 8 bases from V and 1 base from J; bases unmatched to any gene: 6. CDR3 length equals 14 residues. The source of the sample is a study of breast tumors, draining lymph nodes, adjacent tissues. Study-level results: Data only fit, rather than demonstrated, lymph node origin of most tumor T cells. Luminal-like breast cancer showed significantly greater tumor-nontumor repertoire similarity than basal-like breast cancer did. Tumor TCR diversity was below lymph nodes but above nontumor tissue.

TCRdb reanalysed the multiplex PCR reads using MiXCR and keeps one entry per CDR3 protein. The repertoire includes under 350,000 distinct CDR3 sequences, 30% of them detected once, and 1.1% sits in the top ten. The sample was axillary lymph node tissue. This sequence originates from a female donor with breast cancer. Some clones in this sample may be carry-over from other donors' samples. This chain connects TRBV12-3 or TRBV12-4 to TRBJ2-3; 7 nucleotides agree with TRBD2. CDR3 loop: CASESGKGTDTQYF. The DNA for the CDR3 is TGTGCCAGCGAAAGCGGGAAGGGCACAGATACGCAGTATTTT.